The 22 T cell receptor beta chains below all came from one sample that was sequenced in a study of T cell repertoires in cytomegalovirus infection. For these receptors, no antigen is known. TCRdb itself ran the reads through MiXCR, one entry per CDR3 protein. The table includes hundreds of thousands of distinct CDR3 sequences, less than 35% detected once. This material consisted of cultured CD8+ T cells from PBMCs, taken from culture after CMV antigen stimulation. Receptor source: a human donor in good health (CMV status not recorded). Some clones in this sample may be carry-over from other donors' samples.

This clonotype was detected once. The chain has TRBV15 and TRBJ1-2; 7 bases match TRBD1. The CDR3 runs 14 residues. Unmatched junction bases numbered 7, after V lost 3 bases and J lost 6 bases. Germline V gene data show CDR1 as LNHNV and CDR2 as YYDKDF (reference sequence). As DNA, the CDR3 is TGTGCCACCAGCAGCGCCGCAGGGGGACATGGCTACACCTTC. Its translation: CATSSAAGGHGYTF.

This clonotype has just a few counts. This chain connects TRBV7-9 to TRBJ2-5, with unresolved D. The CDR3 sequence is 11 residues long. Germline CDR1 reads SEHNR; CDR2 reads FQNEAQ (reference sequence). Between the trimmed V and J ends, which lost 6 bases and 0 bases, there was a span of 2 bases. The CDR3 DNA is TGTGCCAGCAGAAACCAAGAGACCCAGTACTTC. Translation: CASRNQETQYF.

This clonotype was seen once. The chain combines TRBV29-1 with TRBJ1-1; unclear D gene. This CDR3 comprises 13 residues. With 2 bases removed from V and 3 bases from J, the gap between germline ends came to 10 bases. Per the germline V gene, CDR1 is SQVTM and CDR2 is ANQGSEA. CDR3 nucleotide sequence: TGCAGCGTTGAATATACCGACCACACTGAAGCTTTCTTT. Translating it yields CSVEYTDHTEAFF.

This clonotype turned up a few times. The chain is built from TRBV2 and TRBJ2-7; D gene uncertain. The V gene lost 4 bases and the J gene lost 3 bases, with 13 bases spanning the gap. The CDR3 sequence is 14 residues long. CDR1 and CDR2 (germline): SNHLY, FYNNEI. The CDR3 loop is CASSGYAYDYEQYF. The CDR3 DNA follows: TGTGCCAGCAGTGGTTATGCATATGACTACGAGCAGTACTTC.

The chain combines TRBV7-9 with TRBJ1-5; TRBD1 might be the D (5 bases). Germline V gives CDR1 SEHNR, CDR2 FQNEAQ (reference sequence). The CDR3 is 12 amino acids. V was trimmed by 11 bases and J by 6 bases, leaving 14 bases between them. CDR3 in DNA: TGTGCCTCCGGTGGGGCCGGTCAGCCCCAGCATTTT. It specifies CASGGAGQPQHF.

V gene TRBV5-6 combines with J gene TRBJ2-5; 12 positions agree with TRBD2. J was trimmed by 1 base and V by 6 bases; bases with no gene match: 10. Germline CDR1 SGHDT, CDR2 YYEEEE. This CDR3 comprises 17 residues. CDR3 sequence reads: CASIRLAGAPSQETQYF. CDR3 sequence (DNA): TGTGCCAGCATCCGACTAGCGGGGGCCCCCTCCCAAGAGACCCAGTACTTC.

This rearrangement joins TRBV4-3 to TRBJ2-1; 8 bases line up with TRBD2. Losses at the gene ends were 0 bases for V and 4 bases for J; bases not matched to a gene: 8. The CDR3 has 17 residues. Germline V gene data show CDR1 as LGHNA and CDR2 as YSLEER. The CDR3 loop is CASSQDLSAGGYNEQFF. The CDR3 nucleotides are TGCGCCAGCAGCCAAGATCTTTCGGCGGGGGGATACAATGAGCAGTTCTTC.

This clonotype was detected a few times. The V gene is TRBV9, the J gene TRBJ2-1; 9 bases are a match to TRBD1. CDR1 is SGDLS and CDR2 is YYNGEE in the germline V gene. With 2 bases clipped from V and 8 bases from J, the junction kept 5 bases outside the gene matches. The CDR3 totals 14 residues. This chain's CDR3 is CASSVGDRVDEQFF. The CDR3 DNA reads TGTGCCAGCAGCGTGGGGGACAGGGTCGATGAGCAGTTCTTC.

This clonotype was counted between two and nine times. This chain links TRBV29-1 with TRBJ2-7; 8 bases match TRBD1. Trimming removed 6 bases from V and 3 bases from J; junction bases left unmatched: 7. This CDR3 spans 13 amino acids. Looked up from germline, CDR1 is SQVTM and CDR2 is ANQGSEA. The CDR3 sequence is CSVETGEDYEQYF. The CDR3 nucleotides are TGCAGCGTAGAGACAGGGGAGGACTACGAGCAGTACTTC.

This chain joins TRBV7-6 and TRBJ2-7; 7 nucleotides line up with TRBD1. Germline V CDR1 and CDR2: SGHVS, FNYEAQ. The CDR3 sequence is 12 residues long. V shed 6 bases and J 5 bases; nucleotides not matched to a gene: 4. The CDR3 region is CASSQQGNEQYV. The DNA for the CDR3 is TGTGCCAGCAGTCAACAGGGGAACGAGCAGTACGTC.

The chain joins TRBV19 to TRBJ1-1; 12 positions agree with TRBD1. V lost 7 bases and J lost 5; bases outside the gene matches: 14. Germline CDR1 LNHDA, CDR2 SQIVND (reference sequence). The CDR3 loop spans 17 amino acids. DNA of the CDR3: TGTGCCAGTATTAGCGGGGTAAGGGACAGGGGGCGAACTGAAGCTTTCTTT. Its protein product is CASISGVRDRGRTEAFF.

The chain links TRBV7-2 to TRBJ2-7, with 8 bases fitting TRBD1. Looked up from germline, CDR1 is SGHTA and CDR2 is FQGNSA. The trim removed 5 bases at V and 7 bases at J, leaving 7 bases unmatched. The CDR3 totals 13 residues. The CDR3 DNA reads as TGTGCCAGCAGCCCAGGGGGCGGCAGAGAGCAGTACTTC. Encoded protein: CASSPGGGREQYF.

The V and J genes are TRBV5-4 and TRBJ1-2; D uncertain. This CDR3 spans 11 amino acids. V lost 9 bases, J lost 5 bases, and 11 bases lay in between. Germline V gene lookup returns CDR1 SGHNT and CDR2 YYREEE (reference sequence). CDR3 amino acids: CATTKGYGYTF. CDR3 coding DNA: TGTGCCACCACAAAGGGATATGGCTACACCTTC.

The CDR3 reads CASSLERTANTGELFF. The CDR3 DNA follows: TGTGCCAGCAGTCTAGAGAGGACGGCGAACACCGGGGAGCTGTTTTTT. V gene TRBV25-1 combines with J gene TRBJ2-2; D gene uncertain. V shed 5 bases and J shed 0 bases, with 13 bases lying between them. This CDR3 spans 16 amino acids. Germline values: CDR1 MGHDK, CDR2 SYGVNS.

This clonotype appeared many times. The rearrangement uses TRBV7-2 and TRBJ2-1; the match to TRBD1 covers 7 bases. With V trimmed by 5 bases and J by 2 bases, 9 bases remained unmatched. This CDR3 is built from 16 residues. Germline V gene lookup returns CDR1 SGHTA and CDR2 FQGNSA. The DNA for the CDR3 is TGTGCCAGCAGCCGAGATAGACAGGGAGCCTACAATGAGCAGTTCTTC. Its translation: CASSRDRQGAYNEQFF.

This clonotype has more than one count but fewer than ten. The rearrangement joins TRBV6-2 or TRBV6-3 to TRBJ2-7; 12 nucleotides agree with TRBD2. The germline gives CDR1 MNHEY, CDR2 SVGEGT. V shed 5 bases and J 3 bases; nucleotides not matched to a gene: 8. This CDR3 contains 16 residues. The CDR3 here is CASSNVGLAGNYEQYV. The CDR3 bases are TGTGCCAGCAGTAACGTCGGACTAGCGGGGAACTACGAGCAGTACGTC.

This clonotype was seen many times. V usage is TRBV12-3 or TRBV12-4 and J usage is TRBJ2-5; D might be TRBD1 (5 bases). V lost 4 bases and J 5 bases, leaving 14 bases between the germline ends. The CDR3 consists of 14 residues. The CDR3 protein is CASSSDRVSETQYF. For the CDR3, the DNA is TGTGCCAGCAGTTCCGACAGAGTATCGGAGACCCAGTACTTC.

This clonotype was observed many times. The V and J genes are TRBV28 and TRBJ1-6; D call uncertain. Germline V CDR1 and CDR2: MDHEN, SYDVKM. With 6 bases removed from V and 5 bases from J, the gap between germline ends came to 11 bases. This CDR3 has 14 amino acids. CDR3 sequence: CASSRGLNNSPLHF. The CDR3 DNA sequence: TGTGCCAGCAGCCGCGGACTGAATAATTCACCCCTCCACTTT.

This clonotype showed up many times. The chain employs TRBV9 and TRBJ2-2; no clear D gene. This CDR3 comprises 12 residues. Germline V gives CDR1 SGDLS, CDR2 YYNGEE. The V gene lost 1 base and the J gene lost 6 bases, with 4 bases spanning the gap. CDR3 region: CASSVLPGELFF. As DNA, the CDR3 is TGTGCCAGCAGCGTATTACCCGGGGAGCTGTTTTTT.

The chain combines TRBV6-5 with TRBJ1-4; D unresolved. CDR1 is MNHEY, CDR2 SVGAGI, per germline. V was cut by 0 bases and J by 4 bases, with 12 bases left in between. The CDR3 extends over 16 amino acids. This CDR3 reads CASSYSKSTFNEKLFF. For the CDR3, the DNA is TGTGCCAGCAGTTACTCGAAGTCTACCTTTAATGAAAAACTGTTTTTT.

The V gene is TRBV15, the J gene TRBJ2-1; tentative D call: TRBD2 (6 bases). In germline, CDR1 is LNHNV, CDR2 YYDKDF (reference sequence). V lost 8 bases and J 5 bases, leaving 10 bases between the germline ends. The CDR3 contains 12 residues. The chain's CDR3 is CATGTGNNEQFF. The DNA of the CDR3 is TGTGCCACCGGGACTGGCAACAATGAGCAGTTCTTC.

The V gene is TRBV28, the J gene TRBJ2-3; D may be TRBD1 or TRBD2 (5 bases each). CDR1 is MDHEN and CDR2 is SYDVKM in the germline V gene. V lost 2 bases and J lost 5, with 17 bases in between. CDR3 length: 16 residues. The CDR3 protein is CASSLEVGDPVDTQYF. As DNA, the CDR3 is TGTGCCAGCAGTTTAGAAGTAGGGGACCCTGTAGATACGCAGTATTTT.